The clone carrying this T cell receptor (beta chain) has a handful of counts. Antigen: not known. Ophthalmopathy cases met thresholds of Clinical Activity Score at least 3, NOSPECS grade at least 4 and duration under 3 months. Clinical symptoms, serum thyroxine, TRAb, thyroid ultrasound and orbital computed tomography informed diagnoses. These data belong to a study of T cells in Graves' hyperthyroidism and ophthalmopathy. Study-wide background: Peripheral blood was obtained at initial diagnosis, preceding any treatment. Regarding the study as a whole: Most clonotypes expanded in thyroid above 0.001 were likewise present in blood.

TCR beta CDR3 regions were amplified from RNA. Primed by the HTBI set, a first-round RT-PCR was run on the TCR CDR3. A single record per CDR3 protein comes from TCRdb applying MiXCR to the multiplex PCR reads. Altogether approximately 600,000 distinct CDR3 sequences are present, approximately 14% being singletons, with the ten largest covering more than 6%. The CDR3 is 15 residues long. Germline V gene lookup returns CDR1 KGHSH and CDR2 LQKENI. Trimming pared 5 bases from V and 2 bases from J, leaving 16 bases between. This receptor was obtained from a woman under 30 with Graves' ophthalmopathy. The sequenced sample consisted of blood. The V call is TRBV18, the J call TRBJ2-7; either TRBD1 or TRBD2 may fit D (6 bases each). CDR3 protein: CASSSPGAGTYEQYF. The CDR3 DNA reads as TGTGCCAGCTCATCCCCAGGGGCGGGAACCTACGAGCAGTACTTC.